This TCR beta chain was observed in a study of shared clonotypes between healthy human individuals. Everyone who donated was a Caucasian adult who lived in Nashville, Tennessee. Germline CDR1 and CDR2: SGHTA and FQGNSA. The CDR3 consists of 15 residues. Trimming shortened V by 2 bases and J by 1 base, and 11 bases separated the two germline ends. The protocol was immunoSEQ multiplex PCR, while the TCRdb copy is restricted to in-frame clones and leaves out a portion. Of about 1.1 million clones listed, about 80% were seen once; the top ten hold approximately 0.56%. The specimen sequenced was memory CD4+ T cells from PBMCs. The subset here: CD45RA-negative fraction. This sequence was found in a man aged 18 to 29 in good health. Some clones in this sample may be carry-over from other donors' samples. This chain connects TRBV7-2 to TRBJ2-5, with D maybe TRBD2 (5 bases). CDR3 sequence reads: CASSLMVGVQETQYF. The CDR3 DNA reads as TGTGCCAGCAGCTTAATGGTCGGGGTCCAAGAGACCCAGTACTTC.